These T cell receptor beta chains were read from a single sample in a study of shared clonotypes between healthy human individuals. TCRdb keeps only in-frame clones here, not all; method: immunoSEQ multiplex PCR. The sample shows under 1,900,000 clones, approximately 98.5% of them seen only once. Sample: naive CD4+ T cells sorted from blood. These receptors were obtained from a man aged 25 to 45 in good health. CDR3s include the opening cysteine and the closing phenylalanine or tryptophan.

CDR3aa: CASSLLAGPNYGYTF
v_gene: TRBV28
len: 15

CDR3aa: CASSSLAKNIQYF
v_gene: TRBV7-9
len: 13

CDR3aa: CASSSLLAGAYNEQFF
v_gene: TRBV28
len: 16

CDR3aa: CASSPTGGPQETQYF
v_gene: TRBV9
len: 15

CDR3aa: CASSLQYGYTF
v_gene: TRBV28
len: 11

CDR3aa: CASRLTGLQETQYF
v_gene: TRBV5-4
len: 14

CDR3aa: CASSYTSVPGELFF
v_gene: TRBV5-4
len: 14

CDR3aa: CASSLRDQVGYTF
v_gene: TRBV5-1
len: 13

CDR3aa: CASSSIAGSTDTQYF
v_gene: TRBV5-4
len: 15

CDR3aa: CSVGTGPYEQYF
v_gene: TRBV29-1
len: 12

CDR3aa: CASTETFTDTQYF
v_gene: TRBV6-1
len: 13

CDR3aa: CASSLGGNTEAFF
v_gene: TRBV11-3
len: 13

CDR3aa: CASSPTGTGIAEAFF
v_gene: TRBV18
len: 15

CDR3aa: CASGLAGSGNEQFF
v_gene: TRBV6-1
len: 14

CDR3aa: CASSRPYQGPDTQYF
v_gene: TRBV27
len: 15

CDR3aa: CASSLTGTIQETQYF
v_gene: TRBV7-6
len: 15

CDR3aa: CASSREVINEQFF
v_gene: TRBV7-3
len: 13

CDR3aa: CASSLGYGTEAFF
v_gene: TRBV5-1
len: 13

CDR3aa: CASISGTGELFF
v_gene: TRBV28
len: 12

CDR3aa: CASSCNDRKNSNQPQHF
v_gene: TRBV21-1
len: 17

CDR3aa: CAISDGTSWGETQYF
v_gene: TRBV10-3
len: 15

CDR3aa: CASSPETGYEQYF
v_gene: TRBV5-1
len: 13

CDR3aa: CASRTVETQYF
v_gene: TRBV2
len: 11

CDR3aa: CASSLAGGTEQYF
v_gene: TRBV5-4
len: 13

CDR3aa: CASSPRDRINEKLFF
v_gene: TRBV18
len: 15

CDR3aa: CASGGGWEPQHF
v_gene: TRBV6-1
len: 12

CDR3aa: CASSWGTGRGYNEQFF
v_gene: TRBV5-8
len: 16

CDR3aa: CASSPNPSGETQYF
v_gene: TRBV11-2
len: 14

CDR3aa: CASSKPGQETDTQYF
v_gene: TRBV21-1
len: 15

CDR3aa: CASSPRGRTDTQYF
v_gene: TRBV2
len: 14

CDR3aa: CASSQVNTEAFF
v_gene: TRBV14
len: 12

CDR3aa: CASSYPGGPYEQYF
v_gene: TRBV6-6
len: 14

CDR3aa: CASSQELSGGTDTQYF
v_gene: TRBV4-2
len: 16

CDR3aa: CASSARLADQETQYF
v_gene: TRBV4-1
len: 15

CDR3aa: CASSLLADPYEQYF
v_gene: TRBV5-4
len: 14

CDR3aa: CASSLDRRYNEQFF
v_gene: TRBV5-1
len: 14

CDR3aa: CASSRDRGGSDEQYF
v_gene: TRBV5-4
len: 15